This note documents a single T cell receptor (beta chain) sequence. Original processing methods: Reference gene primers were amplified, and this amplification served to estimate nucleated cell counts. Libraries were prepared by immunoSEQ multiplex PCR; TCRdb keeps only in-frame clonotypes and omits some of them. The D gene and trimming were derived from the DNA, and the V and J assignments and clone size from that table. The data contain 220,000 or so clones, around 89% of them singletons. The data were obtained in a study of blood T cell repertoires in COVID-19. V was shortened by 2 bases and J by 4 bases, with 6 bases between the two germline ends. In germline, CDR1 is WSHSY, CDR2 SAAADI. The CDR3 runs 12 residues. Participant age was about 18 to 100 years, and participants resided in fewer than 30 US areas. Grouping used clinical history reported by participants in a survey and questionnaire. Exposed participants came across a COVID-19 case within 2 weeks before study entry.

The sequencing input was PBMCs or T cells enriched from blood (not recorded which). The chain recombines TRBV10-2 with TRBJ2-7; possibly TRBD2 for D (5 bases). This sequence was found in a young man who had been exposed to COVID-19. The CDR3 reads CASSELAYEQYF. The CDR3 DNA is TGCGCCAGCAGTGAGCTAGCTTACGAGCAGTACTTC.